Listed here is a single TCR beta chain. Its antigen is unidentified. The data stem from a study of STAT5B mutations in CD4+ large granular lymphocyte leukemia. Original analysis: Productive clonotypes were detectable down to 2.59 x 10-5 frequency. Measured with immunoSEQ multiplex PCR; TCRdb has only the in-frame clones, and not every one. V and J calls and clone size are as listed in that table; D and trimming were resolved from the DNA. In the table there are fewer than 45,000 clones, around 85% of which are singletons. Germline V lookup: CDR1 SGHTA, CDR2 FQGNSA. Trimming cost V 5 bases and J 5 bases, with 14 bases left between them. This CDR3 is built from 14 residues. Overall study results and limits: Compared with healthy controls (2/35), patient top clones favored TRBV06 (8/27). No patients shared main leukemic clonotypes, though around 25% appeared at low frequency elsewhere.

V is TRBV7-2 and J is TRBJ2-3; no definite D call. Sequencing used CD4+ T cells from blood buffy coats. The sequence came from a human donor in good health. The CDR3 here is CASSRNWVRDTQYF. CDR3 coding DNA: TGTGCCAGCAGCCGAAACTGGGTTAGAGATACGCAGTATTTT. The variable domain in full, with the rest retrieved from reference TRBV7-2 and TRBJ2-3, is GAGVSQSPSNKVTEKGKDVELRCDPISGHTALYWYRQSLGQGLEFLIYFQGNSAPDKSGLPSDRFSAERTGGSVSTLTIQRTQQEDSAVYLCASSRNWVRDTQYFGPGTRLTVL.